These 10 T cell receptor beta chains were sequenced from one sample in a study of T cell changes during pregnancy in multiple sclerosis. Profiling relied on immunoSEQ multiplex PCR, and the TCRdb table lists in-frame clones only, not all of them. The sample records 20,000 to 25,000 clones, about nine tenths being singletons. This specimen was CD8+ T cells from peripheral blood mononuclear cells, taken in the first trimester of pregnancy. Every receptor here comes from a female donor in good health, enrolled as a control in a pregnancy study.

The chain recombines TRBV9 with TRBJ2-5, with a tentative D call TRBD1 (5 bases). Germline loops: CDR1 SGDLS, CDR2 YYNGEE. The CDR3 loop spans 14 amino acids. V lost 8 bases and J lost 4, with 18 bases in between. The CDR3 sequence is CASLPPRQLETQYF. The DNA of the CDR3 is TGTGCCAGTCTCCCCCCGCGACAGTTAGAGACCCAGTACTTC.

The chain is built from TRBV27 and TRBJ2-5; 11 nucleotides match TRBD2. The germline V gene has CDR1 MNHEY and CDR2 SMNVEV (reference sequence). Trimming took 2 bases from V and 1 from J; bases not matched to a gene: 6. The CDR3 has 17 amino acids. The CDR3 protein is CASSLGVSGGVQETQYF. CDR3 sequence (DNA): TGTGCCAGCAGTTTAGGGGTTAGCGGGGGGGTCCAAGAGACCCAGTACTTC.

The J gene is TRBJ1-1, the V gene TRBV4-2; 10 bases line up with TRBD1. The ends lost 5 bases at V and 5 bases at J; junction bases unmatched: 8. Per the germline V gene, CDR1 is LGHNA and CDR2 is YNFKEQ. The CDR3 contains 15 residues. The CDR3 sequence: CASSFTTGGLTEAFF. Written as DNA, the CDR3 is TGTGCCAGCAGCTTCACGACAGGGGGCCTTACTGAAGCTTTCTTT.

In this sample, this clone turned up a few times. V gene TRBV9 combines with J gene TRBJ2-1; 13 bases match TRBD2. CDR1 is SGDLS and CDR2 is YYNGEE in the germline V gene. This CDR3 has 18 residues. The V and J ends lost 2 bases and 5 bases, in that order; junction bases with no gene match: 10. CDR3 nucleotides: TGTGCCAGCAGCGTCGGTGGGACTAGCGGGGCCGGGAACAATGAGCAGTTCTTC. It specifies CASSVGGTSGAGNNEQFF. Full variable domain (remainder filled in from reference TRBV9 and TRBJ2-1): DSGVTQTPKHLITATGQRVTLRCSPRSGDLSVYWYQQSLDQGLQFLIQYYNGEERAKGNILERFSAQQFPDLHSELNLSSLELGDSALYFCASSVGGTSGAGNNEQFFGPGTRLTVL.

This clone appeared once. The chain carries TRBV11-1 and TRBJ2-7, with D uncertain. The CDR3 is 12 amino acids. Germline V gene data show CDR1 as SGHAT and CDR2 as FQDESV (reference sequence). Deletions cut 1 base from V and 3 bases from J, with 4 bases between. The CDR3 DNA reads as TGTGCCAGCAGCTTAGACAACTACGAGCAGTACTTC. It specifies CASSLDNYEQYF.

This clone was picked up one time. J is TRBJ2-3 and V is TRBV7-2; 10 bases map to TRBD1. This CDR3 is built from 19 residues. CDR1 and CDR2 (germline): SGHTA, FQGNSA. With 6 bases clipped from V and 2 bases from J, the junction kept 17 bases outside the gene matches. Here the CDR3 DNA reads TGTGCCAGCAGTCACCCGGGACAGGGGCTCACCTTGGCCACAGATACGCAGTATTTT. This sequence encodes CASSHPGQGLTLATDTQYF.

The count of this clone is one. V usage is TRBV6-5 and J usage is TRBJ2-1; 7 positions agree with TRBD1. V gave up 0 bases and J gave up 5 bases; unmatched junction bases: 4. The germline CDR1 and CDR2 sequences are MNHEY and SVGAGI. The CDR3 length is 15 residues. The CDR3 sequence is CASSYSRGLHNEQFF. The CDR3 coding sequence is TGTGCCAGCAGTTACTCGAGGGGGCTACACAATGAGCAGTTCTTC.

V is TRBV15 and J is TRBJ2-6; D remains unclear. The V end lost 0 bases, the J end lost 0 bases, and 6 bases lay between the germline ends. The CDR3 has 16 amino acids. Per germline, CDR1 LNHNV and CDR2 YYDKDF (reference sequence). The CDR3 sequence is CATSRDSSSGANVLTF. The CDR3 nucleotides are TGTGCCACCAGCAGAGATAGTAGCTCTGGGGCCAACGTCCTGACTTTC.

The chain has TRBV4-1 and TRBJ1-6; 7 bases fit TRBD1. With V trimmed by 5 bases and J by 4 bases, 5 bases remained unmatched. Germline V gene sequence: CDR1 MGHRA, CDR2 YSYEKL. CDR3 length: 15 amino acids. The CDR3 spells CASSIGTAYNSPLHF. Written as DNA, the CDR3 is TGCGCCAGCAGCATAGGGACAGCTTATAATTCACCCCTCCACTTT.

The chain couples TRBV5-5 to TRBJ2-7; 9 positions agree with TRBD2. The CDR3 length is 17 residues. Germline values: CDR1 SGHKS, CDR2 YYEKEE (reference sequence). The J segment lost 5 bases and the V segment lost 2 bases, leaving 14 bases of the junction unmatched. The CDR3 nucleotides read TGTGCCAGCAGCTTATCGGGCGGGGGGGCCAAGGACCACGAGCAGTACTTC. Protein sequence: CASSLSGGGAKDHEQYF.